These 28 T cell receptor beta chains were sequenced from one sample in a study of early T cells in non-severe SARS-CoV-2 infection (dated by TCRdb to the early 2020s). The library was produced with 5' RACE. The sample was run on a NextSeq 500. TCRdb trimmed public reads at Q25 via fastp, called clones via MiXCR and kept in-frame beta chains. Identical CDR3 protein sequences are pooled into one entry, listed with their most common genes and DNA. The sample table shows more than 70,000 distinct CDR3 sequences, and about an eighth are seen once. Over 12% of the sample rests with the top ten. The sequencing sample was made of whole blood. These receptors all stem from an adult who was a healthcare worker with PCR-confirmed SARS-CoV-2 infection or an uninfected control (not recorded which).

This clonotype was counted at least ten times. CDR3 sequence: CASSPKGTPGETQYF. In DNA form, the CDR3 reads TGTGCCAGCAGTCCCAAAGGGACTCCCGGCGAGACCCAGTACTTC. V usage is TRBV12-3 or TRBV12-4 and J usage is TRBJ2-5; D perhaps matches TRBD2 (6 bases). The CDR3 contains 15 residues. Deletions cut 5 bases from V and 5 bases from J, with 18 bases between.

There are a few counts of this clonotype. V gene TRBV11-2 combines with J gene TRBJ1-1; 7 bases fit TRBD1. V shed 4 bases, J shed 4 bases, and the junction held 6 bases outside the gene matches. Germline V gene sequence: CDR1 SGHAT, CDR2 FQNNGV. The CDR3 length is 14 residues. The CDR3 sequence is CASSSTGSSTEAFF. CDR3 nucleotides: TGTGCCAGCAGCTCGACAGGGTCGAGCACTGAAGCTTTCTTT.

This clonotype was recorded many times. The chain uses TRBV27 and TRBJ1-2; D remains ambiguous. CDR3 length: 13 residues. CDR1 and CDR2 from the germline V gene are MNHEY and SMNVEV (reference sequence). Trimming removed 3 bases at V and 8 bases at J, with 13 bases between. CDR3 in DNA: TGTGCCAGCAGTTTCACCCCAGTCCAGGGCTACACCTTC. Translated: CASSFTPVQGYTF.

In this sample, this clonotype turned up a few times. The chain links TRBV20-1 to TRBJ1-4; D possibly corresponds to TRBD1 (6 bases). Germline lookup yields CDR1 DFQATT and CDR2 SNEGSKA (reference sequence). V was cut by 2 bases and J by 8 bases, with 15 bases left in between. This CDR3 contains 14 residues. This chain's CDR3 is CSARIGGAGEKLFF. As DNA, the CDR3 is TGCAGTGCTAGAATAGGGGGGGCTGGGGAAAAACTGTTTTTT.

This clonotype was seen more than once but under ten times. CDR3: CSARLGQNYEQYF. The CDR3, as DNA: TGCAGTGCTAGATTGGGGCAGAATTACGAGCAGTACTTC. V and J are TRBV20-1 and TRBJ2-7; perhaps TRBD1 as D (5 bases). The CDR3 spans 13 residues. V was shortened by 2 bases and J by 4 bases, with 12 bases between the two germline ends. Germline loops: CDR1 DFQATT, CDR2 SNEGSKA (reference sequence).

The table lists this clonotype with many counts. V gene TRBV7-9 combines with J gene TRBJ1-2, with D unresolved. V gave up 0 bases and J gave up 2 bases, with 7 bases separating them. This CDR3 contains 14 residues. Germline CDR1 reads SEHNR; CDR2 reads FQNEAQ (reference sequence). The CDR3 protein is CASSLAVQNYGYTF. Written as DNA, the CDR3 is TGTGCCAGCAGCTTAGCGGTGCAGAACTATGGCTACACCTTC.

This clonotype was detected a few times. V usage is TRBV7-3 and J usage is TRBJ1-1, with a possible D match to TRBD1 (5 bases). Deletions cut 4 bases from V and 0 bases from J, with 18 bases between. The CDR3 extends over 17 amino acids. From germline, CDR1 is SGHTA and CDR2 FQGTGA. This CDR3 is CASSSTGTITMNTEAFF. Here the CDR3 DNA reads TGTGCCAGCAGCTCGACCGGGACGATCACCATGAACACTGAAGCTTTCTTT.

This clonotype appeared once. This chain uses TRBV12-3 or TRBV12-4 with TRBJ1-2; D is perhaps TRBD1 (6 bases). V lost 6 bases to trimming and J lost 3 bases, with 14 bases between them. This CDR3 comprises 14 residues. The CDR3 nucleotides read TGTGCCAGCAGGGAACAGGGTAGTGACTATGGCTACACCTTC. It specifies CASREQGSDYGYTF.

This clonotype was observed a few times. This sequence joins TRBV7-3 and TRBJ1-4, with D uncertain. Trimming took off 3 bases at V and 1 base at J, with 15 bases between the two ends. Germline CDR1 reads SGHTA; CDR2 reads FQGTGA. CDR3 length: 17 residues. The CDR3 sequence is CASSFREGPKTNEKLFF. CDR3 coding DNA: TGTGCCAGCAGCTTTCGGGAGGGTCCTAAAACTAATGAAAAACTGTTTTTT.

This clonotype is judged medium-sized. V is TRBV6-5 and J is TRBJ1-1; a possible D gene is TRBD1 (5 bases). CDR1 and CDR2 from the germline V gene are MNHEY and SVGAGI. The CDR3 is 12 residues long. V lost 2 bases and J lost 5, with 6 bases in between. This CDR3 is CASSYGGTEAFF. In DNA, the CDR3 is TGTGCCAGCAGTTACGGGGGGACTGAAGCTTTCTTT.

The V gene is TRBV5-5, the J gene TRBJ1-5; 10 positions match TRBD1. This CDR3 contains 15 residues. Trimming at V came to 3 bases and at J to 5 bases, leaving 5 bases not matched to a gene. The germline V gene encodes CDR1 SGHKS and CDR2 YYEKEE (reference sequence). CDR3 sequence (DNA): TGTGCCAGCAGCTCGGGACAGGGGCCGGATCAGCCCCAGCATTTT. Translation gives CASSSGQGPDQPQHF.

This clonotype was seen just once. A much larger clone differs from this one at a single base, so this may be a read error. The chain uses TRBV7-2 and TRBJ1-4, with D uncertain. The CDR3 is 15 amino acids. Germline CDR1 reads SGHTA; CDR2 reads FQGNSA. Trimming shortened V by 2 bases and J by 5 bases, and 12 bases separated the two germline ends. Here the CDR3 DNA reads TGTACCAGCAGCTTATATGCCGGGGAGAATGAAAAACTGTTTTTT. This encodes CTSSLYAGENEKLFF.

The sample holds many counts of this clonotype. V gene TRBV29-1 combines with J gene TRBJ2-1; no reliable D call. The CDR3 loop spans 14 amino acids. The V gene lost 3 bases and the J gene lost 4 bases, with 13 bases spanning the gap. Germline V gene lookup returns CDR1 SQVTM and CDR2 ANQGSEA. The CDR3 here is CSVDKGLVYNEQFF. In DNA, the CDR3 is TGCAGCGTTGACAAGGGTTTGGTATACAATGAGCAGTTCTTC.

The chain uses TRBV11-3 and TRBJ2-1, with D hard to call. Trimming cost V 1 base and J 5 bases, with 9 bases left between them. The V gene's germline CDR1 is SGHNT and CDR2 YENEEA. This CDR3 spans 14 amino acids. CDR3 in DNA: TGTGCCAGCAGCTTAGGAGGTTTGGACAATGAGCAGTTCTTC. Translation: CASSLGGLDNEQFF.

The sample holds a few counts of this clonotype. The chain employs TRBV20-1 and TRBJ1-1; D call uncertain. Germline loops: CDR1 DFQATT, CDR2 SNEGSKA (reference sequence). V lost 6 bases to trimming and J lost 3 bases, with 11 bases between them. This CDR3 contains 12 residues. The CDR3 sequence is CSAHRPDTEAFF. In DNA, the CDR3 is TGCAGTGCCCACCGACCCGACACTGAAGCTTTCTTT.

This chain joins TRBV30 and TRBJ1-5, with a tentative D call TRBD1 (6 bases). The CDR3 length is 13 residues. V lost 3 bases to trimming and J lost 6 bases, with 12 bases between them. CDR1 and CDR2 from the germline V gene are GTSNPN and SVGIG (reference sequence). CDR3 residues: CAWSVQGGQPQHF. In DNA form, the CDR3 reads TGTGCCTGGAGCGTACAGGGAGGTCAGCCCCAGCATTTT.

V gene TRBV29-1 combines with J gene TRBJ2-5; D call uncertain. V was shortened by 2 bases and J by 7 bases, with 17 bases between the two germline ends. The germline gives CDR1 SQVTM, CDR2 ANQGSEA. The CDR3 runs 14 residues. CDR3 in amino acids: CSVESGPREGTQYF. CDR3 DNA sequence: TGCAGCGTTGAATCGGGCCCCCGAGAAGGGACCCAGTACTTC.

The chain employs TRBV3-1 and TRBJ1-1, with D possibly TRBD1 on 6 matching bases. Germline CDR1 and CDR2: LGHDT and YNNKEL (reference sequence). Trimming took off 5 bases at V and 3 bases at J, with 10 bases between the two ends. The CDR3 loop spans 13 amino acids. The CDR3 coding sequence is TGTGCCAGCAGCACCCACAGGGACACTGAAGCTTTCTTT. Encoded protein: CASSTHRDTEAFF.

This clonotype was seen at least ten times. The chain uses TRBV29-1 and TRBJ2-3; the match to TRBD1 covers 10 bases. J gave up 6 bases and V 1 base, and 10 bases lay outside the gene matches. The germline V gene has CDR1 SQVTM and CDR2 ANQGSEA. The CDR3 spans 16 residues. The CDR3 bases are TGCAGCGTTGAAGGGCCCGGGACAGGGGTAGCGGATACGCAGTATTTT. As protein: CSVEGPGTGVADTQYF.

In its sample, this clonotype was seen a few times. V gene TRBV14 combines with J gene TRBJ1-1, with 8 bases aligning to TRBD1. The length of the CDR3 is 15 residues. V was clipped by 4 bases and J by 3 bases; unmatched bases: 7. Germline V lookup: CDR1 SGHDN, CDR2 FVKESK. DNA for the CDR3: TGTGCCAGCAGCCGAAGGACAGGGCAGGACACTGAAGCTTTCTTT. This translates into CASSRRTGQDTEAFF.

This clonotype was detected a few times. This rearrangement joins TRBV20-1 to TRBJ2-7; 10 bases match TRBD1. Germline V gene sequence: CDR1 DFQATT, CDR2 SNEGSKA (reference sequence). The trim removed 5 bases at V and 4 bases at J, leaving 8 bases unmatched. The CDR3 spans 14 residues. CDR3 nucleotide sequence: TGCAGTGCTTCCCCCCGGACAGGGGGTTACGAGCAGTACTTC. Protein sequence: CSASPRTGGYEQYF.

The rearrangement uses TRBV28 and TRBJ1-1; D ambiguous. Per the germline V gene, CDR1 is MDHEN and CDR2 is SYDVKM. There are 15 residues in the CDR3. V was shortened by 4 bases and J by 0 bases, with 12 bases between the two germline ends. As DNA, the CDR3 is TGTGCCAGCAGTTCGACACCACCCTTGAACACTGAAGCTTTCTTT. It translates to CASSSTPPLNTEAFF.

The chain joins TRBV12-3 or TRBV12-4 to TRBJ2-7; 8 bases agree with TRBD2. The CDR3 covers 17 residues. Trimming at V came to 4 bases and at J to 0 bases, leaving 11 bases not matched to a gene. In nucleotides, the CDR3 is TGTGCCAGCAGTTCCACCCACGGGGGGGGACACTCCTACGAGCAGTACTTC. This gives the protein CASSSTHGGGHSYEQYF.

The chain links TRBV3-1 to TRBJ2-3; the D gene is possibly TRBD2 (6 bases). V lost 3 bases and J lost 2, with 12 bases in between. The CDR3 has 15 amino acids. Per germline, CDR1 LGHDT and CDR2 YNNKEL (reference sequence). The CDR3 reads CASSQRGGYTDTQYF. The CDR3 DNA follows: TGTGCCAGCAGCCAGCGGGGAGGATACACAGATACGCAGTATTTT.

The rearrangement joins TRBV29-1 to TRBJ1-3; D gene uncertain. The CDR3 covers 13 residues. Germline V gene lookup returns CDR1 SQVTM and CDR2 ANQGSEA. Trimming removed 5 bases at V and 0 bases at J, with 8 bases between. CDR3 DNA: TGCAGCGTTCAGGAGAGCTCTGGAAACACCATATATTTT. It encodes CSVQESSGNTIYF.

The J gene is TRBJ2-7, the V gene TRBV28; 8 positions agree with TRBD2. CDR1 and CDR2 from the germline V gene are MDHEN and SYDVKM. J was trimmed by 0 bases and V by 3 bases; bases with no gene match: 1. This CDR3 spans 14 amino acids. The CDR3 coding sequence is TGTGCCAGCAGTTTCGCGGGGGGCTCCTACGAGCAGTACTTC. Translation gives CASSFAGGSYEQYF.

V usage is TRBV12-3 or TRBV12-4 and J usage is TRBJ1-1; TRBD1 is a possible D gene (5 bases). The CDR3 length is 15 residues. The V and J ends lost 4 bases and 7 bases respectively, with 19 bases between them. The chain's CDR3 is CASSYPQPQGGEAFF. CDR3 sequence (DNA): TGTGCCAGCAGTTACCCACAACCTCAGGGCGGTGAAGCTTTCTTT.

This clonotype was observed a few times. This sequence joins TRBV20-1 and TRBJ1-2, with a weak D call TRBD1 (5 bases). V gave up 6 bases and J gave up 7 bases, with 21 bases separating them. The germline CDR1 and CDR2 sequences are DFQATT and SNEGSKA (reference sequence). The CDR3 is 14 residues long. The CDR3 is CSAGEINLFGGYTF. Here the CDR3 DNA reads TGCAGTGCGGGGGAAATAAACCTTTTCGGTGGCTACACCTTC.